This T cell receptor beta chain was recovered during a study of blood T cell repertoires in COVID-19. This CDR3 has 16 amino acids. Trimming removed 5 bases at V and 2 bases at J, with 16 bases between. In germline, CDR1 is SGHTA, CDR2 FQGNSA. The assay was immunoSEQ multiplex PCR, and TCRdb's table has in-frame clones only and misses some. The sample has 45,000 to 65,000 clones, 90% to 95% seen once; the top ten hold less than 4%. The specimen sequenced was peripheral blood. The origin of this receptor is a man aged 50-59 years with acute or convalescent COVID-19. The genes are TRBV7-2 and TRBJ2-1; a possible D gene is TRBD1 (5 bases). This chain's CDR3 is CASSQIDRETYNEQFF. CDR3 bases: TGTGCCAGCAGCCAAATAGACAGAGAAACCTACAATGAGCAGTTCTTC.